This TCR beta chain derives from a study of blood T cell repertoires in COVID-19. This CDR3 comprises 14 residues. V lost 5 bases and J lost 0; bases outside the gene matches: 2. CDR1 SGHRS and CDR2 YFSETQ come from the germline V gene. Study processing details: Estimates of nucleated cell counts were drawn from the amplification of reference gene primers. Here immunoSEQ multiplex PCR was the method, and the copy in TCRdb shows in-frame clones only, minus some. Clone size and the V and J calls come from that table; the DNA yielded D and trimming. The sample holds tens of thousands of clones, almost 85% seen once.

Sequencing input: peripheral blood. This chain uses TRBV5-1 with TRBJ2-5; TRBD2 aligns across 9 bases. The receptor was isolated from a man aged 45-65 years with active or convalescent COVID-19. The CDR3 protein is CASRRGGYQETQYF. The CDR3 region has the DNA TGCGCCAGCAGGCGGGGGGGGTACCAAGAGACCCAGTACTTC.